This T cell receptor (beta chain) was sequenced during a study of T-cell memory formation after mild COVID-19. Germline CDR1 is DFQATT and CDR2 is SNEGSKA (reference sequence). The V end lost 0 bases, the J end lost 3 bases, and 5 bases lay between the germline ends. The CDR3 loop spans 12 amino acids. TCRdb re-analysed the 5' RACE reads in MiXCR, keeping a single row per CDR3 protein. Of under 300,000 distinct CDR3 sequences listed, over 9% are singletons. This clonotype occurred a few times. The chain employs TRBV20-1 and TRBJ1-1; D unclear. The sequenced sample consisted of PBMCs or a T cell subset sorted from them (not recorded which). The receptor was isolated from a young man who had mild COVID-19 (a few samples of this study predate the infection). Cell type and time point are not known. The CDR3 bases are TGCAGTGCTAGAGATTTGGACACTGAAGCTTTCTTT. Amino acids: CSARDLDTEAFF.